This TCR beta chain was identified during a study of blood T cell repertoires in COVID-19. TCRdb's table, derived via immunoSEQ multiplex PCR, lists solely in-frame clones and lacks some. The sample includes about 160,000 clones, 85% of them seen just once. V lost 4 bases, J lost 0 bases, and 7 bases lay in between. In germline, CDR1 is SGHRS, CDR2 YFSETQ. The CDR3 consists of 13 residues. The J gene is TRBJ1-1, the V gene TRBV5-1, with D unresolved. The sequence was collected from a human donor with acute or convalescent COVID-19. The donor label of this sample is uncertain. Sequencing used peripheral blood. In DNA, the CDR3 is TGCGCCAGCAGCCCCCCAGTGAACACTGAAGCTTTCTTT. Its translation is CASSPPVNTEAFF.